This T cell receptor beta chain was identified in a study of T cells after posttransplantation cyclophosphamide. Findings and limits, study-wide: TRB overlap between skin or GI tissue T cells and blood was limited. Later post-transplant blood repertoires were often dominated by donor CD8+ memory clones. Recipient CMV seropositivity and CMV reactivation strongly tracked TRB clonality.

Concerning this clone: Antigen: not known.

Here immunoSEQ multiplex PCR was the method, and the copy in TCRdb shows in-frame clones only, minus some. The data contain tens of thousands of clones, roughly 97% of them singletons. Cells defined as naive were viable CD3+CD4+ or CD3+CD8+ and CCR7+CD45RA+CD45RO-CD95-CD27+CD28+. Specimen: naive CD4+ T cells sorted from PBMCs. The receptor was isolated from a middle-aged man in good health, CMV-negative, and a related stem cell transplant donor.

CDR3 nucleotide sequence: TGTGCCAGCAGCCCTATTGATGGAGGAATTAATGAAAAACTGTTTTTT. It is translated as CASSPIDGGINEKLFF. This chain links TRBV7-8 with TRBJ1-4, with D unclear. The CDR3 consists of 16 residues. CDR1 and CDR2 (germline): SGHVS, FQNEAQ. The ends were cut back, 5 bases at V and 4 bases at J, with 17 bases in the middle.